This T cell receptor (beta chain) stems from a study of human T cells and chemical hapten exposure. Overall study: Patch tests put 0.01% DPC on the upper back, and the results were checked at 6 days. TCR yield per sample varied, mainly due to pooled library volumes.

This CDR3 is 15 amino acids long. Germline V gene sequence: CDR1 MNHEY, CDR2 SVGEGT. Trimming stripped 2 bases from V and 5 bases from J, with 13 bases between. The time point denotes: pre-sensitization, week 0. Treatment: therapeutic diphenylcyclopropenone sensitization with weekly scalp DPC. The study enrolled 18 to 70-year-old alopecia patients suitable for DPC. What the library attached to individual cDNA molecules were unique molecular identifiers. TCRdb reprocessed the RACE reads via MiXCR and lists one record per CDR3 protein. This table has about 120,000 distinct CDR3 sequences, approximately 13% appearing once.

The clonotype originates from a woman aged 18 to 35 with alopecia areata. Some clones in this sample may be carry-over from other donors' samples. V gene TRBV6-2 or TRBV6-3 combines with J gene TRBJ1-5, with D perhaps TRBD1 (5 bases). The material sequenced was whole blood, taken in connection with sensitization to the hapten diphenylcyclopropenone (DPC). The CDR3 is CASSYGGTGYQPQHF. The DNA for the CDR3 is TGTGCCAGCAGTTACGGGGGGACCGGGTATCAGCCCCAGCATTTT.